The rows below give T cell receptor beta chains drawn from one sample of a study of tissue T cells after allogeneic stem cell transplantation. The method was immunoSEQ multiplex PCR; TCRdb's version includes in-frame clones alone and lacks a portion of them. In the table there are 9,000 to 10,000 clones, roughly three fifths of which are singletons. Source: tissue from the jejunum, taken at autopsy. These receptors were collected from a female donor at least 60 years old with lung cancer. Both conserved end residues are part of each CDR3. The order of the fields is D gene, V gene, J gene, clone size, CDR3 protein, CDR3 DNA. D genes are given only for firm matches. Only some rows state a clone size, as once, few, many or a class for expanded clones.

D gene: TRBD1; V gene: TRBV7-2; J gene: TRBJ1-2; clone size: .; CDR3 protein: CASSLGGTGSAYGYTF; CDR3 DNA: TGTGCCAGCAGCTTAGGGGGGACAGGGTCCGCCTATGGCTACACCTTC
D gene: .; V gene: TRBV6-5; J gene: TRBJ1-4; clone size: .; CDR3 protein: CASRAGATNEKLFF; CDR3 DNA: TGTGCCAGCAGGGCCGGTGCAACTAATGAAAAACTGTTTTTT
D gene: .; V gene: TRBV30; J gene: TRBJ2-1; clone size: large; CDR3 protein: CAWSVQQGKNEQFF; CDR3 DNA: TGTGCCTGGAGTGTACAACAGGGAAAGAATGAGCAGTTCTTC
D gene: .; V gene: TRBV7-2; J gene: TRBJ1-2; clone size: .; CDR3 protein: CASSLDRGGGYGYTF; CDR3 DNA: TGTGCCAGCAGCTTAGATAGAGGGGGGGGCTATGGCTACACCTTC
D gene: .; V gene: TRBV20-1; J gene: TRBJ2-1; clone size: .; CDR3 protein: CSARKQISEFF; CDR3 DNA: TGCAGTGCTAGAAAGCAAATATCCGAGTTCTTC
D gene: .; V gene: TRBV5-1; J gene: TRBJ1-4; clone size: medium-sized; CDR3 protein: CASSSSSTNEKLFF; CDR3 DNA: TGCGCCAGCAGCTCATCGAGCACTAATGAAAAACTGTTTTTT
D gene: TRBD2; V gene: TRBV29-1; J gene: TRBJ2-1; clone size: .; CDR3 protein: CSFLAGGTLLGQFF; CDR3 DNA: TGCAGCTTCCTCGCGGGGGGAACCCTCTTGGGGCAGTTCTTC
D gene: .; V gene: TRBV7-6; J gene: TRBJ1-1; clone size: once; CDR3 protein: CASSLGAVPNTEAFF; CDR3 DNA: TGTGCCAGCAGCTTGGGGGCAGTACCCAACACTGAAGCTTTCTTT
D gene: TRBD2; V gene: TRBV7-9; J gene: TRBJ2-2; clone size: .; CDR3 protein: CASSPRGLAANTGELFF; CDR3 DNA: TGTGCCAGCAGCCCAAGGGGACTAGCGGCGAACACCGGGGAGCTGTTTTTT
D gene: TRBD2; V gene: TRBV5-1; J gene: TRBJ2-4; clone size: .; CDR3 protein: CASSLNPGLAGYLAKNIQYF; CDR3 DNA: TGCGCCAGCAGCTTAAATCCGGGACTAGCGGGATACCTAGCCAAAAACATTCAGTACTTC
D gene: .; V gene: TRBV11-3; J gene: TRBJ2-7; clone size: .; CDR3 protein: CASSSRVYEQYF; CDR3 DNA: TGTGCCAGCAGCAGCAGGGTTTACGAGCAGTACTTC